This TCR beta chain originates from a study of T cell responses to AZD1222 COVID-19 vaccine. Study-wide results and caveats: The repertoires were collected only after the peak T cell response. Seropositivity was recorded at baseline in only 6 or 7 AZD1222 recipients.

Only in-frame clones appear in the TCRdb table, and some are missing; sequencing was by immunoSEQ multiplex PCR. The table lists 120,000 to 150,000 clones, about 90% of them singletons. Comment on this clone: What it binds is unknown.

Sequencing was performed on peripheral blood, taken on day 0 of AZD1222 vaccination. The clonotype originates from an adult in good health.

The CDR3 here is CATSRDRGDRGRSVWRSYEQYF. CDR3 coding DNA: TGTGCCACCAGCAGAGATCGCGGGGACAGGGGGCGCTCAGTTTGGCGTAGCTACGAGCAGTACTTC. The V gene is TRBV15, the J gene TRBJ2-7; TRBD1 aligns across 12 bases. V trimming: 0 bases; J trimming: 3 bases; junction bases outside the gene matches: 21. The CDR3 sequence is 22 residues long. Germline CDR1 LNHNV, CDR2 YYDKDF (reference sequence).